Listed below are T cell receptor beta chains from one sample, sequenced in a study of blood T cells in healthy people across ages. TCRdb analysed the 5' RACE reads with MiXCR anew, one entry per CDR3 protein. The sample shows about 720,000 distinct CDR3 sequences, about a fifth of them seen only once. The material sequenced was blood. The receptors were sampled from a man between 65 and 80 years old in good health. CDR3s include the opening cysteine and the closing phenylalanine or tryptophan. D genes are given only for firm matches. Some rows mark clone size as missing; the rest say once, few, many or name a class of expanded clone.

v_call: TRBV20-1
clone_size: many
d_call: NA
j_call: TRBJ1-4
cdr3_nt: TGCAGTGCTCGAACGGGGCAGGGGAGGCAAAAACTGTTTTTT
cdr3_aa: CSARTGQGRQKLFF

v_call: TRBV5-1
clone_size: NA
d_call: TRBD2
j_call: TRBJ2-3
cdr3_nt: TGCGCCAGCAGCCTAATTAGCGGGGGGCGCACAGATACGCAGTATTTT
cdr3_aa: CASSLISGGRTDTQYF

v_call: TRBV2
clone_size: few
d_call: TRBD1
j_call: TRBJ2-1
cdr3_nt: TGTGCCAGCAGTGGGGACAGTTACAATGAGCAGTTCTTC
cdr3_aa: CASSGDSYNEQFF

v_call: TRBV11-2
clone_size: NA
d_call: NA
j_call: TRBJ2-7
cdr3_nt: TGTGCCAGCAGCTTAGGGGTCCGGGGAACCGAGCAGTACTTC
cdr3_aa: CASSLGVRGTEQYF

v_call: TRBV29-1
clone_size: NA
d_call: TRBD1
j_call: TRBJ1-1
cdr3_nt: TGCAGCGTCGTACAGGGGGCGGGAACTGAAGCTTTCTTT
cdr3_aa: CSVVQGAGTEAFF

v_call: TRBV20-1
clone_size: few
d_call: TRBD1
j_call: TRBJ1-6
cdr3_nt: TGCAGTGCTAGAAGGGACAGGAGAAATTCACCCCTCCACTTT
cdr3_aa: CSARRDRRNSPLHF

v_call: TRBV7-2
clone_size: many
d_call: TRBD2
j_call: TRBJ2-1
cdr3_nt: TGTGCCAGCAGCTTTTCAGCGGGGTACAATGAGCAGTTCTTC
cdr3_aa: CASSFSAGYNEQFF

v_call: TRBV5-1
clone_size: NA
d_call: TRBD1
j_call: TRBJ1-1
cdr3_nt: TGCGCCAGCAGCTTGGGATCAGGGGGGGATACTGAAGCTTTCTTT
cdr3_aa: CASSLGSGGDTEAFF

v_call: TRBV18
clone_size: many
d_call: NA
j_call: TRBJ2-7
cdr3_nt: TGTGCCAGCTCACCACCGGCCAGCCCCTACGAGCAGTACTTC
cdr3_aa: CASSPPASPYEQYF

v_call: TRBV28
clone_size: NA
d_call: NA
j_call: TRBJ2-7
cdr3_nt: TGTGCCACCAAATCACAGGGACTCTACGAGCAGTACTTC
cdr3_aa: CATKSQGLYEQYF

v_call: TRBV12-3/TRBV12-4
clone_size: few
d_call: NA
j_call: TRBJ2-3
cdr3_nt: TGTGCCAGCAGTTCTGAGACAGTCACAGATACGCAGTATTTT
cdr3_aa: CASSSETVTDTQYF

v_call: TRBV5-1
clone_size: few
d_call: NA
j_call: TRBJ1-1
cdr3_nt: TGTGCCAGCAGCTCCCAGGGGCCTAACACTGAAGCTTTCTTT
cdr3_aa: CASSSQGPNTEAFF

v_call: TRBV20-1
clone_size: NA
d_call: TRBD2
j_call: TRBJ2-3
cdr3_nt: TGCAGTGCTAGTCCCGGCGGACTAGTAGGCACAGATGCGCAGTATTTT
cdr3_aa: CSASPGGLVGTDAQYF

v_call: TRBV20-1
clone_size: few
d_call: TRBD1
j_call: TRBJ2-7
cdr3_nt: TGCAGTGCTCTCCGACAGGGGTTCTACGAGCAGTACTTC
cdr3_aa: CSALRQGFYEQYF

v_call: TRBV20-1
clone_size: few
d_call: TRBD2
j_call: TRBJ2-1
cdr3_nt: TGCAGTGCTTCCCCTCGAGCGGGGGGGTACAATGAGCAGTTCTTC
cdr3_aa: CSASPRAGGYNEQFF

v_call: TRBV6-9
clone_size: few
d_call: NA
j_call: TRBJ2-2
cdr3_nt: TGTGCCAGCAGTTATAGGGGGGTCCACACCGGGGAGCTGTTTTTT
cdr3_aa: CASSYRGVHTGELFF

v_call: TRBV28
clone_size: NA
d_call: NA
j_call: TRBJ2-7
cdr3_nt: TGTGCCAGCAGTTTAGTATGGGGGGAGCAGTACTTC
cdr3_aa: CASSLVWGEQYF

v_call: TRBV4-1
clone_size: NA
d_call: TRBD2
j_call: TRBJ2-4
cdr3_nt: TGCGCCAGCAGCCAAGTCTTTACAAGCGGGACCAAAAACATTCAGTACTTC
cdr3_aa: CASSQVFTSGTKNIQYF

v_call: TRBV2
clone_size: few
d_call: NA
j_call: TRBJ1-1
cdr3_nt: TGTGCCAGCAGGGGGGTTCGGCTAGCTTTCTTT
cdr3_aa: CASRGVRLAFF

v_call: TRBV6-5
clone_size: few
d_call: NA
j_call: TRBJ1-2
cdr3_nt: TGTGCCAGCAGTTACGACGGGGTTGGCTATGGCTACACCTTC
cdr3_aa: CASSYDGVGYGYTF

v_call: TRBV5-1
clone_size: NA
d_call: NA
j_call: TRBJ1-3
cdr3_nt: TGCGCCAGCAGCTTTCAAGCAGGCCAACTGAGGGGAAACACCATATATTTT
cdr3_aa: CASSFQAGQLRGNTIYF

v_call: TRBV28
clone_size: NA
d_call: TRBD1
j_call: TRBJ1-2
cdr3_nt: TGTGCCAGCACAGGACAGGACTATGGCTACACCTTC
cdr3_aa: CASTGQDYGYTF

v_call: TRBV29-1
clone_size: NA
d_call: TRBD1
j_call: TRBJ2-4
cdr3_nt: TGCAGCGTGCCAGGGGGTGACAGGGACATTCAGTACTTC
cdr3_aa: CSVPGGDRDIQYF

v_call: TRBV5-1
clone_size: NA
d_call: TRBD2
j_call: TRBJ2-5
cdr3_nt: TGCGCCAGCAGCTTGGTTCTAGCGGGGGTTCAAGAGACCCAGTACTTC
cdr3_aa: CASSLVLAGVQETQYF

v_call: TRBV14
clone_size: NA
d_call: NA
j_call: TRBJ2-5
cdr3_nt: TGTGCCAGCAGCGTAGACCGGGACCACCAAGAGACCCAGTACTTC
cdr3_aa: CASSVDRDHQETQYF

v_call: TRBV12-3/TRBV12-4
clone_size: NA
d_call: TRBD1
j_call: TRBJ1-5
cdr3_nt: TGTGCCAGCAGCCGACCGGGACAGGGGGCTCAGCCCCAGCATTTT
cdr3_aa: CASSRPGQGAQPQHF

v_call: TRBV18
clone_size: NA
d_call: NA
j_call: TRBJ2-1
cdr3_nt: TGTGCCAGCTCACCCTTACAGGACAGCTACAATGAGCAGTTCTTC
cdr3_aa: CASSPLQDSYNEQFF

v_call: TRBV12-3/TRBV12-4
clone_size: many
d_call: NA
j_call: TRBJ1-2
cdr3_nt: TGTGCCAGCAGTCGGACGGGTTATGGCTACACCTTC
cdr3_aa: CASSRTGYGYTF

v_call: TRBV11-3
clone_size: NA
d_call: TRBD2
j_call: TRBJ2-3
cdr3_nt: TGTGCCAGCAGCCTCCCTGCGAGGCGGGGGGGATCAGTTACGCAGTATTTT
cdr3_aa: CASSLPARRGGSVTQYF

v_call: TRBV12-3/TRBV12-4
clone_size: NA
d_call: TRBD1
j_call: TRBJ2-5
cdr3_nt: TGTGCCAGCAGTTATGAGGGCAGGGGGCGGGAGACCCAGTACTTC
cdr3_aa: CASSYEGRGRETQYF

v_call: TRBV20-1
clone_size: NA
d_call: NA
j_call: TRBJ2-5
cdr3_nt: TGCAGTGCCGAACGCCCCCCGGAGAGGGGGTACCAAGAGACCCAGTACTTC
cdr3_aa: CSAERPPERGYQETQYF

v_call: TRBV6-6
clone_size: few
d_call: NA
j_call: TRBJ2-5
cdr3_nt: TGTGCCAGCAGTTACAGAAAAGAGACCCAGTACTTC
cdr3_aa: CASSYRKETQYF

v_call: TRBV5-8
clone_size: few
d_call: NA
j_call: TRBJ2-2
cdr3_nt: TGTGCCAGCAGCTTTCGGAAGACCTACACCGGGGAGCTGTTTTTT
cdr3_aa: CASSFRKTYTGELFF

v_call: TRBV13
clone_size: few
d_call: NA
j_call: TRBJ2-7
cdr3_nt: TGTGCCAGCAGCTTAGGCCGACCCCATGGCGCCTACGAGCAGTACTTC
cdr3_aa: CASSLGRPHGAYEQYF

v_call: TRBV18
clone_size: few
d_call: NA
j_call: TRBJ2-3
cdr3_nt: TGTGCCAGCTCACCGCGGCTGGCGGCCTTAGTGGCAGATACGCAGTATTTT
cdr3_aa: CASSPRLAALVADTQYF

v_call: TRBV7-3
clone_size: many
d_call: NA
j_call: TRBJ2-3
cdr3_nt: TGTGCCAGCAGCTTAAGGGGTGGCCCCCCAGATACGCAGTATTTT
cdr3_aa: CASSLRGGPPDTQYF

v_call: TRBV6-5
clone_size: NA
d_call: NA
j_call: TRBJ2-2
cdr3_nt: TGTGCCAGCAGTTATTTTTTGGGACAATCGAACACCGGGGAGCTGTTTTTT
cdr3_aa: CASSYFLGQSNTGELFF

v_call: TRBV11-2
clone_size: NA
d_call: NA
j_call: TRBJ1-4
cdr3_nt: TGTGCCAGCAGCTTACCGGCAGGGACTAATGAAAAACTGTTTTTT
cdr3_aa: CASSLPAGTNEKLFF

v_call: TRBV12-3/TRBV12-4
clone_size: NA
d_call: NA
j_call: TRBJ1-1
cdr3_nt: TGTGCCAGCAGTTTATGGGGGGGGAGTGGGGACACTGAAGCTTTCTTT
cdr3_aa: CASSLWGGSGDTEAFF

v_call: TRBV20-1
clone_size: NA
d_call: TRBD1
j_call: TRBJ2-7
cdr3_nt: TGCAGTGCTGCCGGGACAGGGGGCCTCTCCTACGAGCAGTACTTC
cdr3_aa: CSAAGTGGLSYEQYF

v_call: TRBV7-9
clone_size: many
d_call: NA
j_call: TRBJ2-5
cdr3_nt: TGTGCCAGCAGCTTCGTCAGCACACTTGGAGTGACCCAGTACTTC
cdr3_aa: CASSFVSTLGVTQYF

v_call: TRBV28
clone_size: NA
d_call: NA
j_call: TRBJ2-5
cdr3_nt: TGTGCCAGCAGTTTCCTCGGGGCCGCTCCGCAGGAGACCCAGTACTTC
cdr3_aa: CASSFLGAAPQETQYF

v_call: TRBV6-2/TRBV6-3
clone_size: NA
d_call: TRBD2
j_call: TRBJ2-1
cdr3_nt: TGTGCCAGCAGAATACTCGGGGGGAAGTACAATGAGCAGTTCTTC
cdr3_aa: CASRILGGKYNEQFF

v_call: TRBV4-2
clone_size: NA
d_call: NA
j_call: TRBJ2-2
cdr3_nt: TGTGCCAGCAGCCAAGATCGACTCAGCACCGGGGAGCTGTTTTTT
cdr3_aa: CASSQDRLSTGELFF

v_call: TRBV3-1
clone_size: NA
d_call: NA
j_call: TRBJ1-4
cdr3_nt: TGTGCCAGCAGCCAGGGACTGGAAAAACTGTTTTTT
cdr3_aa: CASSQGLEKLFF

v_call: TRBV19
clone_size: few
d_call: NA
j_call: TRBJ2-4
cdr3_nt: TGTGCCAGTAGTATAGTTCCGGGAGCAGACAGACAGTACTTC
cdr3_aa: CASSIVPGADRQYF

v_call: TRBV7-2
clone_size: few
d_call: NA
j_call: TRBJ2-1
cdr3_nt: TGTGCCAGCAGCTTAGACTACCGCTATACCTACAATGAGCAGTTCTTC
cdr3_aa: CASSLDYRYTYNEQFF

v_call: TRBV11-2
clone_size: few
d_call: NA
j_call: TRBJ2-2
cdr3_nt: TGTGCCAGCAGCCAAGACGGTGTCGGGGAGCTGTTTTTT
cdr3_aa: CASSQDGVGELFF

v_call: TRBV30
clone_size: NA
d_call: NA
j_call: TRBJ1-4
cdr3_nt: TGTGCCTGGAAGCCAGGGACTAATGAAAAACTGTTTTTT
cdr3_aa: CAWKPGTNEKLFF

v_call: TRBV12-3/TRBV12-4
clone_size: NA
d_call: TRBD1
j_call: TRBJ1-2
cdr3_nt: TGTGCCAGCAGTTTAGCGCCCGGGACAGCCTCATTCTATGGCTACACCTTC
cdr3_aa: CASSLAPGTASFYGYTF

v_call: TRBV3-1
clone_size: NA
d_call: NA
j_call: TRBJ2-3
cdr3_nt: TGTGCCAGCAGCACGGCTTCCGGGGGCACAGATACGCAGTATTTT
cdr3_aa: CASSTASGGTDTQYF